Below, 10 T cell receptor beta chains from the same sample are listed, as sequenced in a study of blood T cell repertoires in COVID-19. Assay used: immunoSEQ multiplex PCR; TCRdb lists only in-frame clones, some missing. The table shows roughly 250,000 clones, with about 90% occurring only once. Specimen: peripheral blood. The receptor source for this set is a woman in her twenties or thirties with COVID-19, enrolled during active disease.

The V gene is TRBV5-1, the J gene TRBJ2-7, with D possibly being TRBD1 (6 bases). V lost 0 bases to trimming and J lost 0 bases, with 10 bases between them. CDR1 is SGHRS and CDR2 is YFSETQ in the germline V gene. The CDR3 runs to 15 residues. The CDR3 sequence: CASSLVPGVSYEQYF. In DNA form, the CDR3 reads TGCGCCAGCAGCTTGGTGCCAGGGGTCTCCTACGAGCAGTACTTC.

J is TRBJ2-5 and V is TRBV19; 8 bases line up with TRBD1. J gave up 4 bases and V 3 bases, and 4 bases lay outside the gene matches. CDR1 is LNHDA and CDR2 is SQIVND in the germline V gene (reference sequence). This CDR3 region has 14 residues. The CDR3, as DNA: TGTGCCAGTAGTATCCAAACAGGGGGAGAGACCCAGTACTTC. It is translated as CASSIQTGGETQYF.

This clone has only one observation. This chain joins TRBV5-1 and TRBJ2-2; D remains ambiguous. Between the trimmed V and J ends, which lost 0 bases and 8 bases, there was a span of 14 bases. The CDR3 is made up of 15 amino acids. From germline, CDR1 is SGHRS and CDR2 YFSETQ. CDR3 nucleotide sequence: TGCGCCAGCAGCTTGGGTACACCCTCCGTGGGGGAGCTGTTTTTT. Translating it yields CASSLGTPSVGELFF.

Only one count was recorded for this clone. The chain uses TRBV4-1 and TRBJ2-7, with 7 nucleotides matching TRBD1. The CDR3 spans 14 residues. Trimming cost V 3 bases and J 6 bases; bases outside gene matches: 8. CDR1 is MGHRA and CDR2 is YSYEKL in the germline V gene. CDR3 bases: TGCGCCAGCAGCCACCCCTTGAGGGGGCGCGAGCAGTACTTC. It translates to CASSHPLRGREQYF.

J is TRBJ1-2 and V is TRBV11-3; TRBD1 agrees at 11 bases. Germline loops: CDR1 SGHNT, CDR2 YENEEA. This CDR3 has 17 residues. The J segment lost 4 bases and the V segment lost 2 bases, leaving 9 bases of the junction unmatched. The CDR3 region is CASSLSWDRGAIYGYTF. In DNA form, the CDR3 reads TGTGCCAGCAGCTTATCTTGGGACAGGGGGGCCATCTATGGCTACACCTTC. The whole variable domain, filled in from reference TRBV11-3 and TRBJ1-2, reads EAGVVQSPRYKIIEKKQPVAFWCNPISGHNTLYWYLQNLGQGPELLIRYENEEAVDDSQLPKDRFSAERLKGVDSTLKIQPAELGDSAVYLCASSLSWDRGAIYGYTFGSGTRLTVV.

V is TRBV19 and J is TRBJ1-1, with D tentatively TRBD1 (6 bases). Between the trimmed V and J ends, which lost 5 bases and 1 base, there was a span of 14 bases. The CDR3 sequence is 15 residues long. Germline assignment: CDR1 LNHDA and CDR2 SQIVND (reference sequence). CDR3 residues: CASSEPGAGNTEAFF. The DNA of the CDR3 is TGTGCCAGTAGTGAACCAGGGGCCGGGAACACTGAAGCTTTCTTT.

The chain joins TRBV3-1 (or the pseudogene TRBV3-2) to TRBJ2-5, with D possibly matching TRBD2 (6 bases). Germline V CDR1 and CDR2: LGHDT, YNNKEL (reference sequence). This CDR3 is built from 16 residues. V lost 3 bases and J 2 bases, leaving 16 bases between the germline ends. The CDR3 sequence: CASSQGWLALQETQYF. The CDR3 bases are TGTGCCAGCAGCCAGGGTTGGCTAGCGCTTCAAGAGACCCAGTACTTC.

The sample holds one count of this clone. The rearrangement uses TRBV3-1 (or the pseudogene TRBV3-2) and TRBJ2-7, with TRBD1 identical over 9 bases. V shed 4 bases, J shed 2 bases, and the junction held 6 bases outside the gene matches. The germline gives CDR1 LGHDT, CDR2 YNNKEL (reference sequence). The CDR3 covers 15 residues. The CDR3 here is CASSRPGQGTYEQYF. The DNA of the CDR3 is TGTGCCAGCAGCCGGCCGGGACAGGGCACCTACGAGCAGTACTTC.

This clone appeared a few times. In DNA, the CDR3 is TGCGCCAGCAGCAAACTCGACACCGGGGAGCTGTTTTTT. It specifies CASSKLDTGELFF. V gene TRBV5-1 combines with J gene TRBJ2-2; D gene ambiguous. The CDR3 runs 13 residues. CDR1 is SGHRS, CDR2 YFSETQ, per germline. V lost 4 bases and J lost 3, with 7 bases in between.

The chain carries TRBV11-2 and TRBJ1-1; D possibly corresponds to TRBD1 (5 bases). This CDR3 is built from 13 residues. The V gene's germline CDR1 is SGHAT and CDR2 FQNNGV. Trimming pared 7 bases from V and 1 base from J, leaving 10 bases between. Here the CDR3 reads CASTSRGNTEAFF. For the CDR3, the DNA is TGTGCCAGCACCTCTAGGGGGAACACTGAAGCTTTCTTT.